This entry is about one T cell receptor beta chain. Its antigen is not known. The data are from a study of Ad26.COV2.S vaccination and SARS-CoV-2 variants. Study-level points and caveats: In vaccinated individuals, spike-specific CD8+ and CD4+ T cell responses reportedly displayed substantial breadth.

Treatment described: over 15 received Ad26.COV2.S at low or high dose, single or two shots; 5 received placebo; per-sample allocation not given. The study sampled participants on day 63 after the first vaccine or placebo injection. Sequencing used immunoSEQ multiplex PCR; TCRdb keeps in-frame clones, though not all of them. This repertoire shows 300,000 to 500,000 clones, roughly nine tenths found once; its top ten account for roughly 3.2%. This TCR came from a person between 18 and 60 years old who received the Ad26.COV2.S COVID-19 vaccine or a placebo. The source was peripheral blood, collected in a trial of Ad26.COV2.S vaccine versus placebo.

Here the CDR3 DNA reads TGTGCCAGCAGTTTGGAGGGAGGACAGGGGGTTTATTCACCCCTCCACTTT. Translated, it gives CASSLEGGQGVYSPLHF. This chain joins TRBV27 and TRBJ1-6; 10 bases are shared with TRBD1. Germline values: CDR1 MNHEY, CDR2 SMNVEV (reference sequence). V dropped 3 bases and J dropped 8; count of bases not matched to a gene: 10. The CDR3 runs to 17 residues.